This T cell receptor (beta chain) is drawn from a study of response to subunit inactivated influenza vaccine. Germline V gene data show CDR1 as SGHTA and CDR2 as FQGTGA. Losses at the gene ends were 2 bases for V and 1 base for J; bases not matched to a gene: 2. The CDR3 contains 15 residues. This clonotype was found a few times. TCRdb re-analysed the RT-PCR reads in MiXCR, keeping a single row per CDR3 protein. This sample has approximately 170,000 distinct CDR3 sequences, with roughly 12% found just once. The data were also submitted as part of a second study, on T cells expressing NK-cell markers. This second report adds: TCR beta cDNA was generated via 5'RACE template switching incorporating UMIs. The eight sequenced donors comprised seven who were HCMV-seropositive and one who was seronegative. NKG2C+ dominant clonotypes from roughly 6 donors made up about 1.0-8% of CD8+ T cells. These clonotypes additionally ranked first within the CD3+CD56-NKG2C+ fraction of several donors.

This specimen was CD8+ T cells sorted from PBMCs, taken about 13 days after vaccination. This chain links TRBV7-3 with TRBJ2-1; TRBD2 matches at 7 bases. This receptor was identified in a man in his fifties or sixties who received an inactivated influenza vaccine. The CDR3 region has the DNA TGTGCCAGCAGCTTAGACGGGAGGTCCTACAATGAGCAGTTCTTC. Translation gives CASSLDGRSYNEQFF.